The next 4 T cell receptor beta chains were all read from a single sample in a study of T cells in Graves' hyperthyroidism and ophthalmopathy. Amplification targeted TCR beta CDR3 regions from RNA transcripts. Researchers ran a first-round RT-PCR on the TCR CDR3 using the HTBI primer set. TCRdb used MiXCR to reprocess the multiplex PCR reads, holding one entry per CDR3 protein. This repertoire shows around 520,000 distinct CDR3 sequences, around 15% found once; its top ten account for more than 11%. The sample comprised blood. The receptors stem from a woman in her forties with Graves' hyperthyroidism.

This clonotype was seen a few times. The chain carries TRBV19 and TRBJ2-5; 7 nucleotides match TRBD1. CDR3 length equals 15 residues. Germline CDR1 reads LNHDA; CDR2 reads SQIVND (reference sequence). Trimming cost V 9 bases and J 1 base; bases outside gene matches: 11. The CDR3 loop reads CASKSGQNRQETQYF. As DNA, the CDR3 is TGTGCCAGCAAGTCGGGACAGAACCGCCAAGAGACCCAGTACTTC.

The gene calls are TRBV20-1 and TRBJ2-3; TRBD1 is a possible D gene (5 bases). The CDR3 runs 17 residues. V was pared by 0 bases and J by 5 bases, with 21 bases between. CDR1 is DFQATT and CDR2 is SNEGSKA in the germline V gene (reference sequence). The CDR3 DNA sequence: TGCAGTGCTAGAGATCGAAGGGGATCACATTCAGGAGATACGCAGTATTTT. Its translation: CSARDRRGSHSGDTQYF.

This clonotype was seen repeatedly, ten times or more. The V and J genes are TRBV28 and TRBJ1-5; D is possibly TRBD1 (5 bases). This CDR3 comprises 12 residues. V dropped 5 bases and J dropped 16 bases, with 18 bases sitting between them. Germline CDR1 reads MDHEN; CDR2 reads SYDVKM. The CDR3 DNA is TGTGCCAGCAGTCCTGGGACTCTTGCCCCACATTTT. This encodes CASSPGTLAPHF.

This clonotype was detected many times. The genes are TRBV5-1 and TRBJ1-1; D not certain. Per the germline V gene, CDR1 is SGHRS and CDR2 is YFSETQ. The CDR3 length is 13 residues. Trimming cost V 4 bases and J 1 base, with 8 bases left between them. The CDR3 coding sequence is TGCGCCAGCAGCCCTGAACCGAACACTGAAGCTTTCTTT. This codes for CASSPEPNTEAFF. The full variable domain, with the rest looked up from reference TRBV5-1 and TRBJ1-1, is KAGVTQTPRYLIKTRGQQVTLSCSPISGHRSVSWYQQTPGQGLQFLFEYFSETQRNKGNFPGRFSGRQFSNSRSEMNVSTLELGDSALYLCASSPEPNTEAFFGQGTRLTVV.